Listed below are T cell receptor beta chains from one sample, sequenced in a study of cytomegalovirus exposure and HLA in healthy donors. The protocol was immunoSEQ multiplex PCR, while the TCRdb copy is restricted to in-frame clones and leaves out a portion. The repertoire table contains tens of thousands of clones. The sample comprised PBMCs. These receptor sequences come from a man aged 18 to 29 in good health and CMV-seropositive. CDR3s include the opening cysteine and the closing phenylalanine or tryptophan. The order of the fields is V gene, D gene, CDR3 protein. The D gene is left open where the match is weak.

v_call: TRBV7-6; d_call: TRBD1; cdr3_aa: CASSPGQGAQEQYF
v_call: TRBV6-5; d_call: -; cdr3_aa: CASSRRGIDTEAFF
v_call: TRBV12-5; d_call: TRBD1; cdr3_aa: CASGLGSGGYGYTF
v_call: TRBV11-2; d_call: -; cdr3_aa: CASSLEANQPQHF
v_call: TRBV15; d_call: -; cdr3_aa: CATSPRGYEQYF
v_call: TRBV5-5; d_call: -; cdr3_aa: CASTPGGWGNYGYTF
v_call: TRBV21-1; d_call: -; cdr3_aa: CASSKKGDRGESNTEAFF
v_call: TRBV7-6; d_call: TRBD1; cdr3_aa: CASSWDSEGNSPLHF
v_call: TRBV4-1; d_call: TRBD1; cdr3_aa: CASSLQGQGYEQYF
v_call: TRBV7-2; d_call: TRBD2; cdr3_aa: CASSYQRGSGETQYF
v_call: TRBV7-9; d_call: -; cdr3_aa: CASSFVGGNEQFF
v_call: TRBV25-1; d_call: TRBD1; cdr3_aa: CASVDNRGLDEQYF
v_call: TRBV6-1; d_call: -; cdr3_aa: CASSNRGAGNTIYF
v_call: TRBV6-5; d_call: TRBD1; cdr3_aa: CASSSSPGTGNEKLFF
v_call: TRBV28; d_call: -; cdr3_aa: CASSPRDNEAFF
v_call: TRBV10-1; d_call: -; cdr3_aa: CASKARDTPASYEQYF
v_call: TRBV2; d_call: -; cdr3_aa: CASTRDNNQPQHF
v_call: TRBV6-5; d_call: TRBD1; cdr3_aa: CASSYKWTGENYGYTF
v_call: TRBV10-3; d_call: TRBD1; cdr3_aa: CAISRGQADQPQHF
v_call: TRBV2; d_call: TRBD1; cdr3_aa: CASSDQKGQGAKQYF
v_call: TRBV6-4; d_call: -; cdr3_aa: CASSDRDNTEAFF
v_call: TRBV5-1; d_call: TRBD2; cdr3_aa: CASRGLGGGTIYEQYF
v_call: TRBV7-8; d_call: TRBD1; cdr3_aa: CASSIRTGFYEQYF
v_call: TRBV6-5; d_call: -; cdr3_aa: CASSAGQFHGYTF
v_call: TRBV23-1; d_call: -; cdr3_aa: CASSQQGHF
v_call: TRBV30; d_call: TRBD2; cdr3_aa: CAWIAGDRLTQYF
v_call: TRBV30; d_call: -; cdr3_aa: CAWSVYLGGEAFF
v_call: TRBV7-6; d_call: -; cdr3_aa: CASSLNPGAADTQYF
v_call: TRBV16; d_call: -; cdr3_aa: CASSQSGKGQRSLAQHF
v_call: TRBV5-1; d_call: TRBD2; cdr3_aa: CASSFIWGAGYNEQFF
v_call: TRBV27; d_call: -; cdr3_aa: CASSPTLDGTDTQYF
v_call: TRBV15; d_call: -; cdr3_aa: CAASPGYGYTF
v_call: TRBV19; d_call: TRBD2; cdr3_aa: CASEGLGYNEQFF
v_call: TRBV2; d_call: -; cdr3_aa: CASRTGVTGNTIYF
v_call: TRBV7-9; d_call: TRBD2; cdr3_aa: CASSLPRGGAFRDEQFF
v_call: TRBV6-4; d_call: TRBD2; cdr3_aa: CASSSGRDTGELFF
v_call: TRBV9; d_call: TRBD1; cdr3_aa: CASSVSVRTGGKRNTIYF
v_call: TRBV28; d_call: -; cdr3_aa: CASSPPTGGNTEAFF
v_call: TRBV30; d_call: -; cdr3_aa: CAWSVSRPATDTQYF
v_call: TRBV27; d_call: -; cdr3_aa: CASSYGGAVSDYTF
v_call: TRBV5-1; d_call: -; cdr3_aa: CASSLWAPRETDTQYF
v_call: TRBV5-1; d_call: -; cdr3_aa: CASSSLAVSSYEQYF
v_call: TRBV30; d_call: -; cdr3_aa: CAWSVLISAGMGYEQYF
v_call: TRBV14; d_call: TRBD1; cdr3_aa: CASSQDSRQWDRGNTEAFF
v_call: TRBV14; d_call: -; cdr3_aa: CASSPLLAPYEQYF
v_call: TRBV19; d_call: TRBD1; cdr3_aa: CARAGTGGFYGYTF
v_call: TRBV6-5; d_call: TRBD1; cdr3_aa: CASTYRGGANVLTF
v_call: TRBV7-9; d_call: -; cdr3_aa: CASSLDQGNTIYF
v_call: TRBV4-2; d_call: TRBD2; cdr3_aa: CASSPSTSGAYEQYF
v_call: TRBV7-9; d_call: TRBD1; cdr3_aa: CASSRTGSDEQYF
v_call: TRBV27; d_call: TRBD2; cdr3_aa: CASSPRGGLHNEQFF
v_call: TRBV28; d_call: -; cdr3_aa: CASRRMNTEAFF